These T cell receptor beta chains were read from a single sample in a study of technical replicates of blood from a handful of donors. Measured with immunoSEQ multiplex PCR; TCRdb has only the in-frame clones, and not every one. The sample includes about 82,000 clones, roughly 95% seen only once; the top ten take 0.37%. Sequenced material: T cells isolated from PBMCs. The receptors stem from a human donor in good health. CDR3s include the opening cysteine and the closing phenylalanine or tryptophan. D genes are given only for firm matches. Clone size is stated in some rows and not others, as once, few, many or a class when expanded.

CDR3: CASSGGQGKANTIYF
DNA: TGTGCCAGCAGCGGAGGACAGGGCAAGGCAAACACCATATATTTT
D: TRBD1
V: TRBV6-1
J: TRBJ1-3
size: -

CDR3: CASSVFDSHTGELFF
DNA: TGTGCCAGCAGCGTTTTTGACTCTCACACCGGGGAGCTGTTTTTT
D: -
V: TRBV11-2
J: TRBJ2-2
size: -

CDR3: CASSVEVGDNYEQYF
DNA: TGTGCCAGCAGCGTAGAAGTAGGGGACAACTACGAGCAGTACTTC
D: -
V: TRBV9
J: TRBJ2-7
size: -

CDR3: CSVLLGGQETYEQYF
DNA: TGCAGCGTCCTTCTGGGAGGACAGGAAACCTACGAGCAGTACTTC
D: -
V: TRBV29-1
J: TRBJ2-7
size: -

CDR3: CASSLPDRLSTDTQYF
DNA: TGTGCCAGCAGTTTACCGGACAGACTTAGCACAGATACGCAGTATTTT
D: -
V: TRBV28
J: TRBJ2-3
size: once

CDR3: CASNTGYGYTF
DNA: TGTGCCAGCAATACAGGGTATGGCTACACCTTC
D: -
V: TRBV6-1
J: TRBJ1-2
size: -

CDR3: CASSEWTGGYEQYF
DNA: TGTGCCAGCAGCGAGTGGACAGGGGGCTACGAGCAGTACTTC
D: TRBD1
V: TRBV28
J: TRBJ2-7
size: -

CDR3: CAISETGTGITEAFF
DNA: TGTGCCATCAGTGAGACTGGGACAGGAATCACTGAAGCTTTCTTT
D: TRBD1
V: TRBV10-3
J: TRBJ1-1
size: -

CDR3: CASSQSLLAGTYEQYF
DNA: TGTGCCAGCAGCCAATCCCTTCTAGCGGGTACCTACGAGCAGTACTTC
D: TRBD2
V: TRBV16
J: TRBJ2-7
size: -

CDR3: CASSLAEWSGTARDTQYF
DNA: TGTGCCAGCAGCTTGGCCGAGTGGAGCGGGACTGCTCGAGATACGCAGTATTTT
D: TRBD2
V: TRBV5-4
J: TRBJ2-3
size: -

CDR3: CASSLVPNSGNTIYF
DNA: TGTGCCAGCAGCTTAGTCCCAAACTCTGGAAACACCATATATTTT
D: -
V: TRBV11-2
J: TRBJ1-3
size: -

CDR3: CASSLSVLTEAFF
DNA: TGTGCCAGCAGTTTATCCGTCCTCACTGAAGCTTTCTTT
D: -
V: TRBV28
J: TRBJ1-1
size: -

CDR3: CSVKPTGIETQYF
DNA: TGCAGCGTTAAACCGACAGGGATCGAGACCCAGTACTTC
D: TRBD1
V: TRBV29-1
J: TRBJ2-5
size: -

CDR3: CASSSGTGHTEAFF
DNA: TGTGCCAGCAGTTCCGGGACAGGGCACACTGAAGCTTTCTTT
D: TRBD1
V: TRBV28
J: TRBJ1-1
size: -

CDR3: CAWRGGSGIIGELFF
DNA: TGTGCCTGGAGGGGGGGTAGCGGGATTATCGGGGAGCTGTTTTTT
D: TRBD2
V: TRBV30
J: TRBJ2-2
size: -

CDR3: CASSVESSYRGEELFF
DNA: TGTGCCAGCAGCGTAGAGTCTAGTTATCGGGGGGAGGAACTGTTTTTT
D: -
V: TRBV9
J: TRBJ1-4
size: -

CDR3: CASSSTTGWSEQYF
DNA: TGTGCCAGCAGTTCGACGACAGGGTGGTCCGAGCAGTACTTC
D: TRBD1
V: TRBV27
J: TRBJ2-7
size: -

CDR3: CASSVAYGGEQYF
DNA: TGTGCCAGCAGCGTAGCCTACGGGGGCGAGCAGTACTTC
D: -
V: TRBV9
J: TRBJ2-7
size: -

CDR3: CASRGGNEKLFF
DNA: TGTGCCAGCAGGGGCGGGAATGAAAAACTGTTTTTT
D: -
V: TRBV6-5
J: TRBJ1-4
size: -

CDR3: CASSLFDTIETQYF
DNA: TGTGCCAGCAGTTTATTCGACACGATAGAGACCCAGTACTTC
D: -
V: TRBV28
J: TRBJ2-5
size: -

CDR3: CASSFIGTSGSNEQFF
DNA: TGTGCCAGCAGCTTCATCGGGACTAGCGGCAGCAATGAGCAGTTCTTC
D: TRBD2
V: TRBV5-5
J: TRBJ2-1
size: -

CDR3: CSVTDRAVVNTEAFF
DNA: TGCAGCGTTACTGACAGGGCGGTTGTGAACACTGAAGCTTTCTTT
D: TRBD1
V: TRBV29-1
J: TRBJ1-1
size: -

CDR3: CASSIDLRSGYGYTF
DNA: TGTGCCAGTAGTATAGATCTGCGATCGGGCTATGGCTACACCTTC
D: -
V: TRBV19
J: TRBJ1-2
size: once

CDR3: CASSLESGGRNEQFF
DNA: TGTGCCAGCAGCTTGGAATCGGGGGGGAGGAATGAGCAGTTCTTC
D: TRBD2
V: TRBV5-6
J: TRBJ2-1
size: -

CDR3: CASSVGTSSYNEQFF
DNA: TGTGCCAGCAGCGTAGGAACTAGCTCCTACAATGAGCAGTTCTTC
D: -
V: TRBV9
J: TRBJ2-1
size: -

CDR3: CASSYGPPGNTIYF
DNA: TGTGCCAGCAGTTACGGGCCCCCTGGAAACACCATATATTTT
D: -
V: TRBV6-5
J: TRBJ1-3
size: -

CDR3: CASSLAGEATGELFF
DNA: TGTGCCAGCAGCTTAGCAGGGGAAGCTACCGGGGAGCTGTTTTTT
D: -
V: TRBV7-2
J: TRBJ2-2
size: -

CDR3: CAEMSGYNEQFF
DNA: TGTGCTGAGATGAGCGGTTACAATGAGCAGTTCTTC
D: -
V: TRBV11-2
J: TRBJ2-1
size: -